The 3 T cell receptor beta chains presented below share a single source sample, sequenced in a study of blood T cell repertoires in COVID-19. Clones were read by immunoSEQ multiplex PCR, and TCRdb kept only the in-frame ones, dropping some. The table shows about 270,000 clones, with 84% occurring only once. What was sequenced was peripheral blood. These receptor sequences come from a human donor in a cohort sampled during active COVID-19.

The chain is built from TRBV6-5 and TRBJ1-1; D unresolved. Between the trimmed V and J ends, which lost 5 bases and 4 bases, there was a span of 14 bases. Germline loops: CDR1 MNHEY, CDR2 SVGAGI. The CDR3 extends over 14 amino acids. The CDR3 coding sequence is TGTGCCAGCAGTACCGGGGTGGCGGTCACTGAAGCTTTCTTT. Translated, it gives CASSTGVAVTEAFF.

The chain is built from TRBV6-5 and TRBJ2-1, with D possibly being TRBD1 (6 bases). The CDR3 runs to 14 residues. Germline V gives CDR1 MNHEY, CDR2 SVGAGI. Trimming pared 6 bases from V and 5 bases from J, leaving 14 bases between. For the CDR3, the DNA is TGTGCCAGCAGGAAGGACAGAATTAACAATGAGCAGTTCTTC. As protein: CASRKDRINNEQFF.

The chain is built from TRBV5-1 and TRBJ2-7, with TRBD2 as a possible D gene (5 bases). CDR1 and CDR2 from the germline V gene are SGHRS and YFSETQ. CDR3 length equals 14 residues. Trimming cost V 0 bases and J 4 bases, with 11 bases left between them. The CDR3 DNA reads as TGCGCCAGCAGCTTGGCGGGGATTGGGTACGAGCAGTACTTC. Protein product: CASSLAGIGYEQYF.